These T cell receptor beta chains were read from a single sample in a study of OX40 agonist ivuxolimab in advanced cancers. The protocol was immunoSEQ multiplex PCR, while the TCRdb copy is restricted to in-frame clones and leaves out a portion. The sample lists approximately 52,000 clones; 75% to 85% were seen once. The sequencing used CD4+ or CD8+ T cells sorted from blood, collected in a trial of the OX40 agonist ivuxolimab. These receptors were taken from an adult with an advanced solid tumor such as melanoma, head and neck, liver or kidney cancer. CDR3s include the opening cysteine and the closing phenylalanine or tryptophan. Not every row has a clone size; where given, it reads once, few, many or a size class.

clone_size v_call cdr3_aa
. TRBV5-1 CASSLPGATDTQYF
once TRBV7-9 CASSLTYTDTQYF
few TRBV19 CASTENTEAFF
. TRBV5-1 CASSLDPKTYEQYF
. TRBV7-9 CASSLSMTEPRAFF
once TRBV19 CASSPRQASSYNSPLHF
few TRBV23-1 CASSRGPNVLFRPQHF
few TRBV15 CATSRAPASSYGYTF
. TRBV5-5 CASSLSPTGEYNEQFF
. TRBV5-1 CASSLAGNDEKLFF
. TRBV6-5 CASSYEAGGGGYTF
. TRBV4-1 CASSQAKSSGGTGELFF
. TRBV6-1 CASIKTGGNQPQHF
. TRBV6-6 CASSYNRFYGYTF
. TRBV5-1 CASSGQGYYEQYF
. TRBV5-6 CASSLRSGIFSGANVLTF
. TRBV5-4 CASSRDRGETQYF
medium-sized TRBV7-9 CASSSAGSPLHF
. TRBV6-5 CASSYRGRNFYGYTF
once TRBV7-2 CASSLQTETNTEAFF
. TRBV5-1 CASSLAGTDSYNEQFF
. TRBV6-1 CASSLDRDEKLFF
. TRBV5-4 CASSLPGHQGLYGYTF
. TRBV9 CASSVLPSGDYYEQYF